The T cell receptor (beta chain) under discussion was sequenced for a study of OX40 agonist ivuxolimab in advanced cancers. Overall study context: Recorded diagnoses for dose-escalation patients were hepatocellular carcinoma, melanoma, renal cell or head and neck cancer.

TCRdb keeps only in-frame clones here, not all; method: immunoSEQ multiplex PCR. The profile covers roughly 60,000 clones, with 80% to 90% appearing a single time and around 2.9% taken by the ten largest. The CDR3 contains 16 residues. Germline lookup yields CDR1 MNHEY and CDR2 SMNVEV (reference sequence). J lost 3 bases, V lost 5 bases, and 9 bases had no gene match. The chain carries TRBV27 and TRBJ2-3, with TRBD2 matching 9 bases. The sample was CD4+ or CD8+ T cells sorted from blood, taken in a trial of the OX40 agonist ivuxolimab. The sequence derives from an adult with an advanced solid tumor such as melanoma, head and neck, liver or kidney cancer. The CDR3 spells CASSRLLAGMTDTQYF. The CDR3 DNA sequence: TGTGCCAGCAGTCGGCTTCTAGCGGGGATGACAGATACGCAGTATTTT.